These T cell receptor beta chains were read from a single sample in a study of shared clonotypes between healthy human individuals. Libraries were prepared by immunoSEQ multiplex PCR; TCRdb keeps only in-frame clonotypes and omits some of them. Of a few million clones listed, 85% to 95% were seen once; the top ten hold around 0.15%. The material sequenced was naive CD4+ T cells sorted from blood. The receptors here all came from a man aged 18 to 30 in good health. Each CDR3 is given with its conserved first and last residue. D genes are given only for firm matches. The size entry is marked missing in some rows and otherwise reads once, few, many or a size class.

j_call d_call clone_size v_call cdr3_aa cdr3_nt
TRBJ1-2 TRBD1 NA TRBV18 CASSRVGGLGYTF TGTGCCAGCTCTCGGGTAGGGGGCCTCGGCTACACCTTC
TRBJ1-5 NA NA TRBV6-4 CASSDSGQPINQPQHF TGTGCCAGCAGTGACTCAGGGCAGCCCATCAATCAGCCCCAGCATTTT
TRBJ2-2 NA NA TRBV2 CASTDKLNTGELFF TGTGCCAGCACGGATAAGTTGAACACCGGGGAGCTGTTTTTT
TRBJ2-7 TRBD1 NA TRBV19 CASSQQGADEQYF TGTGCCAGTAGCCAACAGGGGGCGGACGAGCAGTACTTC
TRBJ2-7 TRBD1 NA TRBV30 CAWNSGTGYEQYF TGTGCCTGGAACTCCGGGACAGGGTACGAGCAGTACTTC
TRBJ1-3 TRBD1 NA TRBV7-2 CASRRQGSTGNTIYF TGTGCCAGCAGACGACAGGGGTCAACTGGAAACACCATATATTTT
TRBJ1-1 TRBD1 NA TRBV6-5 CASNRGGLGTEAFF TGTGCCAGCAATCGAGGGGGCCTGGGCACTGAAGCTTTCTTT
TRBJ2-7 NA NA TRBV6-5 CASSATYEQYF TGTGCCAGCAGCGCGACCTACGAGCAGTACTTC
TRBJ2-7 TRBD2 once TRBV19 CASSTQRESHEQYF TGTGCCAGTAGTACCCAGCGGGAGTCCCACGAGCAGTACTTC
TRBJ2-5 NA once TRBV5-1 CASSLDGSGQETQYF TGCGCCAGCAGCTTGGATGGTAGCGGACAAGAGACCCAGTACTTC
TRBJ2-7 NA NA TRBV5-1 CASSLGSGAYEQYF TGCGCCAGCAGCTTGGGTTCAGGAGCCTACGAGCAGTACTTC
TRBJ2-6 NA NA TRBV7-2 CASSLGAEGANVLTF TGTGCCAGCTCCCTGGGGGCGGAAGGGGCCAACGTCCTGACTTTC
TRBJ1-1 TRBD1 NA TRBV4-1 CASSRGTGGVNTEAFF TGCGCCAGCAGCCGTGGGACAGGGGGGGTGAACACTGAAGCTTTCTTT
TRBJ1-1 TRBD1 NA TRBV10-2 CASSEGFGQGNTEAFF TGCGCCAGCAGTGAGGGGTTCGGACAGGGAAACACTGAAGCTTTCTTT
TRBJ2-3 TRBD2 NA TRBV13 CASSPPRSSGGGDTQYF TGTGCCAGCAGCCCGCCAAGGTCTAGCGGGGGGGGAGATACGCAGTATTTT
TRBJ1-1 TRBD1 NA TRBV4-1 CASSEGRLQGALTEAFF TGCGCCAGCAGCGAAGGGAGACTTCAGGGGGCGCTTACTGAAGCTTTCTTT
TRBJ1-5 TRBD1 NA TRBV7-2 CASSLAGQYSNQPQHF TGTGCCAGCAGCTTAGCGGGACAGTATAGCAATCAGCCCCAGCATTTT
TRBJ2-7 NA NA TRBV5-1 CASSLAGFPYEQYF TGCGCCAGCAGCTTGGCGGGGTTCCCCTACGAGCAGTACTTC
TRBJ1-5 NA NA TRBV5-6 CASTLGVANQPQHF TGTGCCAGCACCCTGGGGGTCGCCAATCAGCCCCAGCATTTT
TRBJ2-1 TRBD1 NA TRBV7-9 CASSRTGDRYNEQFF TGTGCCAGCAGCCGGACAGGGGACCGCTACAATGAGCAGTTCTTC
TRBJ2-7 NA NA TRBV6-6 CASSYLAYEQYF TGTGCCAGCAGTTACCTCGCTTACGAGCAGTACTTC
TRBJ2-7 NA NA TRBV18 CASSPEMGAYEQYF TGTGCCAGCTCACCGGAAATGGGGGCCTACGAGCAGTACTTC
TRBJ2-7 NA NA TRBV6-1 CASSVGPNYEQYF TGTGCCAGCAGTGTGGGACCTAACTACGAGCAGTACTTC
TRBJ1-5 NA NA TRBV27 CAGLGPQHF TGTGCCGGTTTGGGGCCCCAGCATTTT
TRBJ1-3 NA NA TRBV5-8 CASSASWDYTIYF TGTGCCAGCAGCGCCTCTTGGGACTACACCATATATTTT
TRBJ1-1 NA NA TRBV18 CASSPNQGGTEAFF TGTGCCAGCTCACCAAACCAGGGAGGCACTGAAGCTTTCTTT
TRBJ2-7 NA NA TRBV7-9 CASSLARLGSGSYEQYF TGTGCCAGCAGCTTAGCGCGGTTGGGGAGTGGCTCCTACGAGCAGTACTTC
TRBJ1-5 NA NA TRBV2 CASREGPSQPQHF TGTGCCAGCCGGGAGGGGCCAAGTCAGCCCCAGCATTTT
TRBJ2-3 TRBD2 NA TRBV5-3 CARSLGRGRDGTDTQYF TGTGCCAGAAGCTTGGGTCGCGGGAGGGATGGCACAGATACGCAGTATTTT
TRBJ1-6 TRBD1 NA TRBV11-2 CASSRTGDSPLHF TGTGCCAGCAGCCGGACAGGGGATTCACCCCTCCACTTT
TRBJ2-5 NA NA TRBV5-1 CASSRGDGGTQYF TGCGCCAGCAGCAGAGGGGACGGAGGGACCCAGTACTTC
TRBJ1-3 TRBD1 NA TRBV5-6 CASSLGMDRGRRNTIYF TGTGCCAGCAGCTTAGGAATGGACAGGGGCCGTAGAAACACCATATATTTT
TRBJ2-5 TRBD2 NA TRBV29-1 CSATSGIQETQYF TGCAGCGCGACTAGCGGGATCCAAGAGACCCAGTACTTC
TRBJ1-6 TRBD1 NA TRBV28 CASSRGGTGSPLHF TGTGCCAGCAGTCGAGGGGGCACGGGGTCACCCCTCCACTTT
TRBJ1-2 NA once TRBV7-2 CASSSQGPNYGYTF TGTGCCAGCAGCTCCCAGGGGCCAAACTATGGCTACACCTTC
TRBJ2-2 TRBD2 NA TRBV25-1 CASKAGGNTGELFF TGTGCCAGCAAAGCGGGGGGGAACACCGGGGAGCTGTTTTTT
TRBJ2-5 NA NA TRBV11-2 CASSAGTAGKYQETQYF TGTGCCAGCAGCGCAGGGACGGCGGGAAAGTACCAAGAGACCCAGTACTTC
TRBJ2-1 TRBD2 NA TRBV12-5 CASGLVLAGVVSHEQFF TGTGCTAGTGGTTTGGTCCTAGCGGGAGTAGTTAGTCATGAGCAGTTCTTC
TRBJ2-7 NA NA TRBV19 CASSISGLNSYEQYF TGTGCCAGTAGTATCTCGGGACTGAACTCCTACGAGCAGTACTTC
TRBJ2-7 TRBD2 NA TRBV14 CASSFRLAARPYEQYF TGTGCCAGCAGCTTCCGACTAGCGGCCCGTCCCTACGAGCAGTACTTC